The next 5 T cell receptor beta chains were all read from a single sample in a study of chemoradiotherapy in HPV16-positive cancers. This table comes from immunoSEQ multiplex PCR, and its TCRdb copy is limited to in-frame clones, with some not included. The table has about 4,300 clones, approximately 80% seen once. The specimen comprised tumor tissue, sampled from a patient who underwent chemoradiotherapy. The receptors were sampled from a human donor with HPV-associated anogenital cancer.

The chain couples TRBV11-3 to TRBJ2-2, with D maybe TRBD2 (6 bases). Germline CDR1 SGHNT, CDR2 YENEEA. The germline V and J ends were trimmed by 5 bases and 3 bases, with 13 bases remaining between them. The CDR3 spans 15 residues. The CDR3 region is CASSNSLAYTGELFF. Written as DNA, the CDR3 is TGTGCCAGCAGCAATTCGCTAGCGTACACCGGGGAGCTGTTTTTT.

This clone was found once. The CDR3 DNA follows: TGTGCCAGCAGCTTCGGAAAGGCGGACGAGCAGTACTTC. It specifies CASSFGKADEQYF. This chain links TRBV7-9 with TRBJ2-7; D ambiguous. Between the trimmed V and J ends, which lost 3 bases and 5 bases, there was a span of 11 bases. This CDR3 comprises 13 residues. Germline lookup yields CDR1 SEHNR and CDR2 FQNEAQ (reference sequence).

The chain uses TRBV5-6 and TRBJ2-5; D unresolved. Germline assignment: CDR1 SGHDT and CDR2 YYEEEE. Trimming pared 0 bases from V and 0 bases from J, leaving 15 bases between. The CDR3 consists of 17 residues. In DNA form, the CDR3 reads TGTGCCAGCAGCTTGGAAGGGTGGACGAGGTACCAAGAGACCCAGTACTTC. Protein: CASSLEGWTRYQETQYF.

The rearrangement joins TRBV28 to TRBJ1-2; D remains ambiguous. V was cut by 2 bases and J by 2 bases, with 12 bases left in between. The V gene's germline CDR1 is MDHEN and CDR2 SYDVKM. This CDR3 contains 15 residues. The CDR3 here is CASSLAPVSNYGYTF. DNA of the CDR3: TGTGCCAGCAGTTTAGCGCCCGTTTCGAACTATGGCTACACCTTC.

The chain recombines TRBV11-2 with TRBJ2-7; a possible D gene is TRBD1 (6 bases). This CDR3 is built from 15 residues. Trimming took off 1 base at V and 0 bases at J, with 10 bases between the two ends. The germline V gene encodes CDR1 SGHAT and CDR2 FQNNGV. The CDR3 region has the DNA TGTGCCAGCAGCTTAGCCTCGGACAGCTCCTACGAGCAGTACTTC. Protein sequence: CASSLASDSSYEQYF.